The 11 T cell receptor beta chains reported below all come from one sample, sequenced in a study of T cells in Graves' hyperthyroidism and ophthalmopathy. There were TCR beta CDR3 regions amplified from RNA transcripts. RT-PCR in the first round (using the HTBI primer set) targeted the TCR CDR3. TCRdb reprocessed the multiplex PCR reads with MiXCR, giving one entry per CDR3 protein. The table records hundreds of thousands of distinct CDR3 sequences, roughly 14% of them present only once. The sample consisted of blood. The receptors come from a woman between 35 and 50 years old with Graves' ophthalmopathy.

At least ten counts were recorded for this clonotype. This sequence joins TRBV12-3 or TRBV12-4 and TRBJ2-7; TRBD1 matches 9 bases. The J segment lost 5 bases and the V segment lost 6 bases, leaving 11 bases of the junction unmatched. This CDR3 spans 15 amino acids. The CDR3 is CASRTNRGRGNEQYF. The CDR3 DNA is TGTGCCAGCAGGACAAACAGGGGGCGCGGTAACGAGCAGTACTTC.

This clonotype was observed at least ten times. CDR3 region: CASSLGQGAFQETQYF. The CDR3 region has the DNA TGTGCCAGCAGTTTGGGCCAGGGGGCCTTCCAAGAGACCCAGTACTTC. The chain uses TRBV12-3 or TRBV12-4 and TRBJ2-5; 8 bases map to TRBD1. This CDR3 comprises 16 residues. After removal of 3 bases from V and 1 base from J, the junction contained 7 bases not matched to a gene.

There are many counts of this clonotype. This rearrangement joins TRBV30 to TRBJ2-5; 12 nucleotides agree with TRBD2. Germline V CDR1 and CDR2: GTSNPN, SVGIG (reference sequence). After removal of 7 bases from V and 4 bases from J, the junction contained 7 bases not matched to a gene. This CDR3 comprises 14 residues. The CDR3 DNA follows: TGTGCCTCATTGACTAGCGGGAGCGCAGAGACCCAGTACTTC. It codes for CASLTSGSAETQYF. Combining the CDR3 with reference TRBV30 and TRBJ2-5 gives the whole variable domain SQTIHQWPATLVQPVGSPLSLECTVEGTSNPNLYWYRQAAGRGLQLLFYSVGIGQISSEVPQNLSASRPQDRQFILSSKKLLLSDSGFYLCASLTSGSAETQYFGPGTRLLVL.

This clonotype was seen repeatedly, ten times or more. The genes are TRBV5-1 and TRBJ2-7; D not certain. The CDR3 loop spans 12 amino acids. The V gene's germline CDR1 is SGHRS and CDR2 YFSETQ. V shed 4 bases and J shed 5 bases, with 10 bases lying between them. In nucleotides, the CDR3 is TGCGCCAGCAGCGAGGTTAGTCACGAGCAGTACTTC. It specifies CASSEVSHEQYF.

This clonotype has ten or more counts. The DNA of the CDR3 is TGTGCCTGCCCGGAGCGGGAGGCAACGAACACCGGGGAGCTGTTTTTT. Translation gives CACPEREATNTGELFF. This rearrangement joins TRBV30 to TRBJ2-2, with 9 positions matching TRBD2. V lost 6 bases and J lost 0; bases outside the gene matches: 8. CDR1 is GTSNPN and CDR2 is SVGIG in the germline V gene (reference sequence). CDR3 length: 16 amino acids. Based on the CDR3 plus reference TRBV30 and TRBJ2-2, the full variable domain is SQTIHQWPATLVQPVGSPLSLECTVEGTSNPNLYWYRQAAGRGLQLLFYSVGIGQISSEVPQNLSASRPQDRQFILSSKKLLLSDSGFYLCACPEREATNTGELFFGEGSRLTVL.

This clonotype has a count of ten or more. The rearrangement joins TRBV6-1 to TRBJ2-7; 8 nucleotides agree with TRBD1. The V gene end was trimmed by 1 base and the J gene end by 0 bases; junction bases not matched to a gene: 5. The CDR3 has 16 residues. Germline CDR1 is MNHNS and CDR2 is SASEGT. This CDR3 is CASSEVGTGDSYEQYF. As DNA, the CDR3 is TGTGCCAGCAGTGAAGTGGGGACAGGAGACTCCTACGAGCAGTACTTC.

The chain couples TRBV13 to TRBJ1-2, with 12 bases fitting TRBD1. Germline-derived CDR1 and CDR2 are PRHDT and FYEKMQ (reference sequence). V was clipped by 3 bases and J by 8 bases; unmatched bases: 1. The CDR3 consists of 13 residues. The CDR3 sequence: CASSLGQGAGYTF. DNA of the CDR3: TGTGCCAGCAGCTTGGGACAGGGGGCCGGCTACACCTTC.

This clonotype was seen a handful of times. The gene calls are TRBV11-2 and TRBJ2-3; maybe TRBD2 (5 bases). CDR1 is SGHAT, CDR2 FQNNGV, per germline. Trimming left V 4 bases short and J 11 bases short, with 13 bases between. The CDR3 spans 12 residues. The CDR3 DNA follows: TGTGCCAGCAGCTCGGAGAGGGCTTTGCAGTATTTT. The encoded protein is CASSSERALQYF.

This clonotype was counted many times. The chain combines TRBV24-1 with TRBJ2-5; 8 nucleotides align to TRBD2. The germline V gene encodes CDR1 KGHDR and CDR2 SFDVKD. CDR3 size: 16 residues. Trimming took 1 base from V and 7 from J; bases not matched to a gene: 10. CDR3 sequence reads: CATSDLVEAGDGTQYF. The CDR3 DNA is TGTGCCACCAGTGATTTAGTGGAAGCGGGAGATGGGACCCAGTACTTC.

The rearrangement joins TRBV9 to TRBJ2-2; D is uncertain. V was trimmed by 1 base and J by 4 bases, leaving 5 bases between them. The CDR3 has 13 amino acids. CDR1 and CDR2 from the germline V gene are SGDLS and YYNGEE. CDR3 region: CASSVTPTGELFF. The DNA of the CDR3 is TGTGCCAGCAGCGTAACCCCCACCGGGGAGCTGTTTTTT.

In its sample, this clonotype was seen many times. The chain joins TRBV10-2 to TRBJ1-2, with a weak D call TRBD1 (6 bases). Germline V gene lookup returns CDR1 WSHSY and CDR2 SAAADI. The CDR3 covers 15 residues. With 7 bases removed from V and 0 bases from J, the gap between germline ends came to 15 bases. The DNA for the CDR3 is TGCGCCAGCACTGACAGGAAGTTAGCTAACTATGGCTACACCTTC. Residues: CASTDRKLANYGYTF.